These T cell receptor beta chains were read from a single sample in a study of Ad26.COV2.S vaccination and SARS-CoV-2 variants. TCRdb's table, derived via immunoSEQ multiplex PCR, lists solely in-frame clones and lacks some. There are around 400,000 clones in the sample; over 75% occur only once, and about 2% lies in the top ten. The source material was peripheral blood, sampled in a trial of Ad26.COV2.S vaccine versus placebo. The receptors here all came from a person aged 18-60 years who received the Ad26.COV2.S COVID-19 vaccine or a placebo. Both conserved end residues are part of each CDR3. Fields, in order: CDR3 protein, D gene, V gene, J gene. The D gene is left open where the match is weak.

CDR3: CASSRSGNNEQFF
D: .
V: TRBV11-3
J: TRBJ2-1

CDR3: CASSLPPLAGGEYEQYF
D: TRBD2
V: TRBV7-9
J: TRBJ2-7

CDR3: CASRLDSQETQYF
D: .
V: TRBV7-9
J: TRBJ2-5

CDR3: CASSPQRGGESYNEQFF
D: .
V: TRBV4-2
J: TRBJ2-1

CDR3: CASSSSGREGVNEQFF
D: TRBD2
V: TRBV13
J: TRBJ2-1

CDR3: CASSQSTGANEKLFF
D: TRBD1
V: TRBV4-1
J: TRBJ1-4

CDR3: CASSYPAPDSRFF
D: .
V: TRBV6-6
J: TRBJ2-1

CDR3: CASRTRTGGTIPLHF
D: TRBD1
V: TRBV2
J: TRBJ1-6

CDR3: CASRGRGTVETQYF
D: .
V: TRBV6-5
J: TRBJ2-5

CDR3: CASSIDPTSAYYEQYF
D: TRBD2
V: TRBV19
J: TRBJ2-7

CDR3: CASSDTGEETQYF
D: TRBD1
V: TRBV28
J: TRBJ2-5

CDR3: CASSFSGRGTEAFF
D: TRBD1
V: TRBV7-8
J: TRBJ1-1

CDR3: CASSLGAGGFPPPYEQYF
D: TRBD1
V: TRBV28
J: TRBJ2-7

CDR3: CASRDRARDYGYTF
D: TRBD1
V: TRBV6-5
J: TRBJ1-2

CDR3: CASSIGGKAGGVVGANVLTF
D: .
V: TRBV19
J: TRBJ2-6

CDR3: CASSLGTTFITDTQYF
D: .
V: TRBV5-1
J: TRBJ2-3

CDR3: CAISSTSGSYNEQFF
D: TRBD2
V: TRBV10-3
J: TRBJ2-1

CDR3: CASSVGTGGNQPQHF
D: TRBD1
V: TRBV9
J: TRBJ1-5

CDR3: CASSFDGRGSGNTIYF
D: .
V: TRBV28
J: TRBJ1-3

CDR3: CASSPWRTGIAYEQYF
D: TRBD1
V: TRBV28
J: TRBJ2-7

CDR3: CASSLRTSGRDYEQYF
D: TRBD2
V: TRBV3-1/TRBV3-2
J: TRBJ2-7

CDR3: CASSIDPGRGRSNEQFF
D: .
V: TRBV19
J: TRBJ2-1

CDR3: CASSPQPGLLRSYNEQFF
D: .
V: TRBV7-3
J: TRBJ2-1

CDR3: CASSRDRRNTEAFF
D: TRBD1
V: TRBV18
J: TRBJ1-1

CDR3: CASSTGTGGYEQYF
D: TRBD1
V: TRBV19
J: TRBJ2-7

CDR3: CASSLQGSSYEQYF
D: .
V: TRBV5-1
J: TRBJ2-7

CDR3: CASSVATWDEQFF
D: .
V: TRBV9
J: TRBJ2-1

CDR3: CASSEALFSNQPQHF
D: .
V: TRBV2
J: TRBJ1-5

CDR3: CASSPPGTAQVPNTQYF
D: TRBD1
V: TRBV18
J: TRBJ2-3

CDR3: CAARLAGNPYTGELFF
D: TRBD2
V: TRBV27
J: TRBJ2-2

CDR3: CASSLNNGKQYF
D: .
V: TRBV7-9
J: TRBJ2-7

CDR3: CASSEGQLTDTQYF
D: .
V: TRBV5-4
J: TRBJ2-3

CDR3: CASSLLGQGMAEAFF
D: TRBD1
V: TRBV28
J: TRBJ1-1

CDR3: CASRALTETYGYTF
D: .
V: TRBV27
J: TRBJ1-2

CDR3: CASGDSKSYEQYF
D: .
V: TRBV28
J: TRBJ2-7

CDR3: CASSPHNLGGPDSPLHF
D: .
V: TRBV21-1
J: TRBJ1-6

CDR3: CASSWGFTDTQYF
D: .
V: TRBV6-6
J: TRBJ2-3

CDR3: CASISESVTEAFF
D: .
V: TRBV6-5
J: TRBJ1-1

CDR3: CASISTAQGAYGYTF
D: TRBD1
V: TRBV7-9
J: TRBJ1-2

CDR3: CASSGGTGFFQPQHF
D: TRBD1
V: TRBV2
J: TRBJ1-5

CDR3: CASSKGLAGNSYEQYF
D: .
V: TRBV21-1
J: TRBJ2-7

CDR3: CASSRTGGVSYEQYF
D: .
V: TRBV4-2
J: TRBJ2-7

CDR3: CASSSTSGSTDTQYF
D: TRBD2
V: TRBV13
J: TRBJ2-3

CDR3: CASSLTWTGPQETQYF
D: .
V: TRBV5-1
J: TRBJ2-5

CDR3: CASRRQGGGSPLHF
D: TRBD1
V: TRBV6-5
J: TRBJ1-6